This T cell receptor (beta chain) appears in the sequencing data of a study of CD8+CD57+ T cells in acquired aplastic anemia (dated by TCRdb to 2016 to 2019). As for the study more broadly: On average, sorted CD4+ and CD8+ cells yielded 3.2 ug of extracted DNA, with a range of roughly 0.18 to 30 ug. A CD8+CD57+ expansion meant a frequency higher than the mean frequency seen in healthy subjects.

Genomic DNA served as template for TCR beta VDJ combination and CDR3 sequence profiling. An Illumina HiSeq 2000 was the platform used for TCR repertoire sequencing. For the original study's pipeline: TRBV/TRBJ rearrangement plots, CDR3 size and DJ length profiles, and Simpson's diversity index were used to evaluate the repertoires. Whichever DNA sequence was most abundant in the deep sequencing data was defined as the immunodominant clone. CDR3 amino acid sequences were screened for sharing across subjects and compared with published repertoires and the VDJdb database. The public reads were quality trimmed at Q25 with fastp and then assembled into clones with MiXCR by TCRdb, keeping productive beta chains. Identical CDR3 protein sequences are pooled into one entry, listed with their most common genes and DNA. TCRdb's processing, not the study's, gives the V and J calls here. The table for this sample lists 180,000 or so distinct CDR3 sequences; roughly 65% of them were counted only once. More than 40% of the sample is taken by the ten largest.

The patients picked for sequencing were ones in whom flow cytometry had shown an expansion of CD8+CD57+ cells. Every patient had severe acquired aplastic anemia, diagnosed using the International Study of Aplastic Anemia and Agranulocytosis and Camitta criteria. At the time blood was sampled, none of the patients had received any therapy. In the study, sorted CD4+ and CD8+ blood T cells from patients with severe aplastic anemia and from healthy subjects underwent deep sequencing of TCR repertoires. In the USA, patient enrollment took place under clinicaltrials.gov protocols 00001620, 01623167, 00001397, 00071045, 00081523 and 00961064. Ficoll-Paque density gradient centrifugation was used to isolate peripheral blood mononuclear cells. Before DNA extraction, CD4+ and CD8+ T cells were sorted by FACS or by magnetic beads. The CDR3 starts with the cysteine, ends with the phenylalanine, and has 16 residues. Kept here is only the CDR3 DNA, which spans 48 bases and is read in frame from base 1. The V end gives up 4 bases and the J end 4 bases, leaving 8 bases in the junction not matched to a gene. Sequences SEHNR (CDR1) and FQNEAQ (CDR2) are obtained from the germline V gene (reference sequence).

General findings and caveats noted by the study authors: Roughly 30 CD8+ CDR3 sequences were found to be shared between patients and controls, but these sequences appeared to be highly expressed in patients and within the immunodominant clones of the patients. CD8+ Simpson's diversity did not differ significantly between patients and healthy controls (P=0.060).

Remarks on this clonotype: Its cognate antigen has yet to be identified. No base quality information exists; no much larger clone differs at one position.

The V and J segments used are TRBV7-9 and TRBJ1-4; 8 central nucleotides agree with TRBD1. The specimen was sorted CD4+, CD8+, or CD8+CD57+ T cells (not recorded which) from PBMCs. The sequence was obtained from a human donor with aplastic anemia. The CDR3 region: CASSSTGTGYNEKLFF. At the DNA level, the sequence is TGTGCCAGCAGCTCGACCGGGACAGGCTATAATGAAAAACTGTTTTTT. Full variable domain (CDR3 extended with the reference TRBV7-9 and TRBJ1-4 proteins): DTGVSQNPRHKITKRGQNVTFRCDPISEHNRLYWYRQTLGQGPEFLTYFQNEAQLEKSRLLSDRFSAERPKGSFSTLEIQRTEQGDSAMYLCASSSTGTGYNEKLFFGSGTQLSVL.